The T cell receptor beta chain described here comes from a study of T cells in tuberculosis. Across the whole study: Within 7 days of starting treatment, or before, PBMC were stored. Overall study findings and caveats: Active tuberculosis cases were adults; controls were adolescents. GMM-specific TCRs were nearer to active tuberculosis alpha repertoires, suggesting expansion.

Active tuberculosis patients were new diagnoses, HIV-seronegative, South African, and aged 18 years or older. With regard to this clone: As yet, its antigen is unknown.

Germline lookup yields CDR1 SGHDN and CDR2 FVKESK. The trim removed 4 bases at V and 1 base at J, leaving 2 bases unmatched. The CDR3 runs 14 residues. Only in-frame clones appear in the TCRdb table, and some are missing; sequencing was by immunoSEQ multiplex PCR. The sample yields fewer than 11,000 clones, around 94% seen once. Sequencing was performed on PBMCs. This receptor was identified in an adult with tuberculosis. The chain joins TRBV14 to TRBJ1-1; TRBD1 aligns across 8 bases. The CDR3 sequence: CASSPDRGNTEAFF. The CDR3 DNA sequence: TGTGCCAGCAGCCCAGACAGGGGGAACACTGAAGCTTTCTTT.